The clone carrying this TCR beta chain occurred many times. The antigen remains unidentified. These data belong to a study of read filtering for tumor transcriptome and immune sequencing. Regarding the study as a whole: The sorted CD138-negative fraction was a mixed bone marrow immune population, not purified T cells.

Molecular barcoded adaptors covering alpha/delta and beta/gamma chains were used on approximately 400 ng RNA. TCRdb re-called the reads through MiXCR, storing one row per CDR3 protein. The repertoire has fewer than 150,000 distinct CDR3 sequences, over 10% of them found once; the top ten carry about 10%. CDR1 and CDR2 (germline): SGHRS, YFSETQ. V lost 4 bases, J lost 0 bases, and 13 bases lay in between. This CDR3 is built from 15 residues. The TCR originated in a donor aged 40 or older with multiple myeloma. Sequenced sample: a population of CD138-negative cells sorted from bone marrow. The chain joins TRBV5-1 to TRBJ1-2, with a weak D call TRBD1 (5 bases). The CDR3 spells CASSLAAGANYGYTF. The CDR3 DNA reads TGCGCCAGCAGCCTGGCGGCGGGGGCTAACTATGGCTACACCTTC.